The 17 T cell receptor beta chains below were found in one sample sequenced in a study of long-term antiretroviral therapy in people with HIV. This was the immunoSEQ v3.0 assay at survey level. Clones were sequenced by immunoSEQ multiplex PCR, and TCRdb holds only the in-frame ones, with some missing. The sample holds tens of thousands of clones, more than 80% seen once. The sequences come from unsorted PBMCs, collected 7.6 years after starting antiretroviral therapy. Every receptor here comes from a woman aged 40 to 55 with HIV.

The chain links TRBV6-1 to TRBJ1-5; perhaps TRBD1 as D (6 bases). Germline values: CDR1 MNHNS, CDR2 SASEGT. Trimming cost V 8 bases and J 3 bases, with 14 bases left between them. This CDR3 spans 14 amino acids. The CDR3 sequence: CASLRGQYNQPQHF. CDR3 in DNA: TGTGCCAGCCTTAGAGGACAGTACAATCAGCCCCAGCATTTT.

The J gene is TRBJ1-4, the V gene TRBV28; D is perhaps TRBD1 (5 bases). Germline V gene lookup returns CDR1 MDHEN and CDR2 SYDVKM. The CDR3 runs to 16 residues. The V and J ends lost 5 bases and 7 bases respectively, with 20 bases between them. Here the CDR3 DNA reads TGTGCCAGCAGTCCAGGGCTGGGGCAGGGAGGTGAAAAACTGTTTTTT. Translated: CASSPGLGQGGEKLFF.

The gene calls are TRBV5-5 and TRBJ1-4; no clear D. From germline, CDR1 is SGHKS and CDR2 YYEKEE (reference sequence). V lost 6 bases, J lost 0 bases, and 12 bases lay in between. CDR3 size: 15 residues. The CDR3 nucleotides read TGTGCCAGCACCCCGCTGCGTGCAACTAATGAAAAACTGTTTTTT. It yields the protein CASTPLRATNEKLFF.

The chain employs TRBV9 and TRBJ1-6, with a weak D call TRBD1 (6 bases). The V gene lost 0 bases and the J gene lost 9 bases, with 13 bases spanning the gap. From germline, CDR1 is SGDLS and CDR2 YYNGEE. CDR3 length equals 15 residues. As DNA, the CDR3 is TGTGCCAGCAGCGTAGCGGGGGGCGAGAGTTCACCCCTCCACTTT. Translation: CASSVAGGESSPLHF.

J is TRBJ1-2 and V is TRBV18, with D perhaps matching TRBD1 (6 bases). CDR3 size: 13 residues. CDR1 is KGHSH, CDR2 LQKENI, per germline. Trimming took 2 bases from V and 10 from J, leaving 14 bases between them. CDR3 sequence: CASSPVRGQDYTF. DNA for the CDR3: TGTGCCAGCTCACCAGTCAGGGGACAAGACTACACCTTC.

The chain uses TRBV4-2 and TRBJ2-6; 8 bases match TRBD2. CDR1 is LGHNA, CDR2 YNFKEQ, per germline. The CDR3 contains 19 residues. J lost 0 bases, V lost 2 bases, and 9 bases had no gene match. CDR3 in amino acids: CASSQPRGGASSGANVLTF. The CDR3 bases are TGTGCCAGCAGCCAACCCCGGGGGGGGGCTAGCTCTGGGGCCAACGTCCTGACTTTC.

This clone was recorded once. The CDR3, as DNA: TGTGCCAGCAGTGAGTCCTCTTCGGAGACCCAGTACTTC. It is translated as CASSESSSETQYF. The chain has TRBV6-1 and TRBJ2-5; D is unclear. CDR3 length: 13 residues. The germline gives CDR1 MNHNS, CDR2 SASEGT. The germline V and J ends were trimmed by 3 bases and 5 bases, with 10 bases remaining between them.

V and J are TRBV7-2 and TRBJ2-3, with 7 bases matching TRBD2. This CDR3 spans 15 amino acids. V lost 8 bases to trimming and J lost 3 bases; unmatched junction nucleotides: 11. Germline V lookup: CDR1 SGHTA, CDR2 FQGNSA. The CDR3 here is CASARLAGGTDTQYF. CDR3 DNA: TGTGCCAGCGCGAGGCTAGCCGGGGGGACAGATACGCAGTATTTT.

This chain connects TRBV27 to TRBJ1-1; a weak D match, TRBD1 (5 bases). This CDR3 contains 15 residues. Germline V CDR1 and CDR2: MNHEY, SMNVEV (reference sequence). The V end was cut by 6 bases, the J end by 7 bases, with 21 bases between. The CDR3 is CASSPAQEGYSEAFF. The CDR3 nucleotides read TGTGCCAGCAGCCCCGCCCAGGAGGGGTATAGTGAAGCTTTCTTT.

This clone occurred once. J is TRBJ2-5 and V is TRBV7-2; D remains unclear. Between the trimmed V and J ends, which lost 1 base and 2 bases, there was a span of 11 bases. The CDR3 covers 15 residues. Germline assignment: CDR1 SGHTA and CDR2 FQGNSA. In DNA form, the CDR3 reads TGTGCCAGCAGCTTAGAGTTACAGAGACAAGAGACCCAGTACTTC. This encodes CASSLELQRQETQYF.

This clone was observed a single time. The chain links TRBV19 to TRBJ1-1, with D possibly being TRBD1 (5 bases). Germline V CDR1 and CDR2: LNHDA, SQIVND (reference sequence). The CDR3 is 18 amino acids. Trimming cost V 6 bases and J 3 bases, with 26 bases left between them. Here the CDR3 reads CASRRRVVLGAGDTEAFF. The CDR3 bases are TGTGCCAGTAGACGCCGTGTCGTCTTAGGGGCAGGAGACACTGAAGCTTTCTTT.

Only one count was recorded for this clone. CDR3 protein: CASSPRLAGGSTDTQYF. DNA of the CDR3: TGTGCCAGCAGCCCCCGACTAGCGGGGGGGAGCACAGATACGCAGTATTTT. This sequence joins TRBV13 and TRBJ2-3; 14 positions agree with TRBD2. This CDR3 is built from 17 residues. CDR1 PRHDT and CDR2 FYEKMQ come from the germline V gene (reference sequence). The trim removed 5 bases at V and 0 bases at J, leaving 4 bases unmatched.

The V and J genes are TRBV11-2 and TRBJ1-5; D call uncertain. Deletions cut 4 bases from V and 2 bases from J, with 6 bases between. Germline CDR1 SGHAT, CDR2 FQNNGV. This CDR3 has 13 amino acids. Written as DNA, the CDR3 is TGTGCCAGCAGCTCGGAGCGCAATCAGCCCCAGCATTTT. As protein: CASSSERNQPQHF.

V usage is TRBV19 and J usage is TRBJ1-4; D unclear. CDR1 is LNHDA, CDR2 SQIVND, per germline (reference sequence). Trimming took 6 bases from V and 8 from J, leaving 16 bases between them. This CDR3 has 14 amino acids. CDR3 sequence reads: CASRDKGHGEKLFF. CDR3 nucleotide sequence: TGTGCCAGTAGAGACAAGGGTCATGGAGAAAAACTGTTTTTT.

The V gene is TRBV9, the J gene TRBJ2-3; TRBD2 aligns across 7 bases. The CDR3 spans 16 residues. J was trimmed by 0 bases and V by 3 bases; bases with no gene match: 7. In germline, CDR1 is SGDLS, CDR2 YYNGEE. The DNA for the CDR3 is TGTGCCAGCAGCGAGGGAGCGGGGACTAGCACAGATACGCAGTATTTT. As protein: CASSEGAGTSTDTQYF.

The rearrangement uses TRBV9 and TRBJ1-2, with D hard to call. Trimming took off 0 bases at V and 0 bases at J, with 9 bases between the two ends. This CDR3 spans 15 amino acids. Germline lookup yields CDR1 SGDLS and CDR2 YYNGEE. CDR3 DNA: TGTGCCAGCAGCGTAGACCCATTAACTAACTATGGCTACACCTTC. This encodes CASSVDPLTNYGYTF.

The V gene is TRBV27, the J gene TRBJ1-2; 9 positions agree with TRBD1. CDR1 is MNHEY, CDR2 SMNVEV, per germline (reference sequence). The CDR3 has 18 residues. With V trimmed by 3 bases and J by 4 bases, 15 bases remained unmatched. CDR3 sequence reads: CASSFTGTGKTSGYGYTF. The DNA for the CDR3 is TGTGCCAGCAGTTTCACCGGGACAGGGAAGACTTCAGGCTATGGCTACACCTTC.